This entry is about one T cell receptor (beta chain). Its specificity is not known. These data come from a study of CD4 T cells in relation to SARS-CoV-2 and coronaviruses. Deep TCR-beta sequencing used DNA from uncultured naive and memory CD4+ T cells. Clones were sequenced by immunoSEQ multiplex PCR, and TCRdb holds only the in-frame ones, with some missing. The data contain 37,000 or so clones, 70% to 90% of them singletons. General study results and limits: The assay detects memory recall responses, not culture-primed primary responses. Monoreactive clones expanded significantly more to SARS-CoV-2 than crossreactive clones did.

The V and J ends lost 0 bases and 6 bases, in that order; junction bases with no gene match: 7. Per germline, CDR1 GTSNPN and CDR2 SVGIG (reference sequence). This CDR3 region has 14 residues. The chain uses TRBV30 and TRBJ2-5; 7 positions agree with TRBD1. Sequencing was carried out using memory CD4+ T cells from PBMCs. The clonotype was recovered from an adult with COVID-19. CDR3 DNA sequence: TGTGCCTGGAGTGTTTACAGGGGATTTCAGACCCAGTACTTC. Its protein product is CAWSVYRGFQTQYF.